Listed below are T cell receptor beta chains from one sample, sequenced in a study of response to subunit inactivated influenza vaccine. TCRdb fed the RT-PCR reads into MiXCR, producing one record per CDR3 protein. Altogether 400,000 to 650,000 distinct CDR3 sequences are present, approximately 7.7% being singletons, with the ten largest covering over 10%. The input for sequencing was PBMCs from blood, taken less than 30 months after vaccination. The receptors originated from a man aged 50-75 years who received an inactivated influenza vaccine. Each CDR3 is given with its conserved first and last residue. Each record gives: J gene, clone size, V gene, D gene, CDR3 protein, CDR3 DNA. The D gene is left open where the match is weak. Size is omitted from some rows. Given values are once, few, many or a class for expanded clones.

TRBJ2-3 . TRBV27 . CASSLVGSLDTQYF TGTGCCAGCAGTTTAGTCGGGAGTCTGGATACGCAGTATTTT
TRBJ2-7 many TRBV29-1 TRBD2 CSVEDTSGGSPYEQYF TGCAGCGTTGAAGATACTAGCGGGGGGTCGCCCTACGAGCAGTACTTC
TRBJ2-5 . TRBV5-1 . CASSLGRRVRETQYF TGCGCCAGCAGCTTGGGGCGCAGGGTAAGGGAGACCCAGTACTTC
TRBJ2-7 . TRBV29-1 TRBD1 CSVLQGATYEQYF TGCAGCGTTCTACAGGGGGCGACCTACGAGCAGTACTTC
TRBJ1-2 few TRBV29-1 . CSVVGAGYTF TGCAGCGTGGTAGGGGCCGGCTACACCTTC
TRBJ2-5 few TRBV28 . CASSFVGTEETQYF TGTGCCAGCAGTTTTGTTGGGACCGAGGAGACCCAGTACTTC
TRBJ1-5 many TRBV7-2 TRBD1 CASSPRQGRQPQHF TGTGCCAGCAGCCCAAGACAGGGGAGACAGCCCCAGCATTTT
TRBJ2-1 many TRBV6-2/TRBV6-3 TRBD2 CASKAAGGPGNEQFF TGTGCCAGCAAGGCGGCGGGGGGGCCTGGCAATGAGCAGTTCTTC
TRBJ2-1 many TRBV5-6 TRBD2 CASSLSGGPYNEQFF TGTGCCAGCAGCCTTAGCGGGGGACCTTACAATGAGCAGTTCTTC
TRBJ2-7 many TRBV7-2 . CASSLGGFSYEQYF TGTGCCAGCAGCTTAGGGGGGTTCTCCTACGAGCAGTACTTC
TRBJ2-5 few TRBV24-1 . CATAGGVQETQYF TGTGCCACGGCTGGTGGGGTGCAAGAGACCCAGTACTTC
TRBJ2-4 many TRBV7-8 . CASSSGAHQNIQYF TGTGCCAGCAGCTCGGGGGCGCACCAGAACATTCAGTACTTC
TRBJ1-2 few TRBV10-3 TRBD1 CAISDRARGRNAYGYTF TGTGCCATCAGTGATAGGGCCAGGGGGCGTAATGCCTATGGCTACACCTTC
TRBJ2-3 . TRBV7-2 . CASSLVGTADTQYF TGTGCCAGCAGCTTAGTAGGGACCGCAGATACGCAGTATTTT
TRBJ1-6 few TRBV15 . CATSRGISSNSPLHF TGTGCCACCAGCAGAGGGATCTCGAGTAATTCACCCCTCCACTTT
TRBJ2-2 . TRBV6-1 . CASRQRGGDTGELFF TGTGCCAGCAGGCAACGTGGCGGGGACACCGGGGAGCTGTTTTTT
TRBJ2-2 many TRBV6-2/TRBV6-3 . CASTQWGTGNTGELFF TGTGCCAGCACCCAGTGGGGGACTGGTAACACCGGGGAGCTGTTTTTT
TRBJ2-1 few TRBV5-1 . CASSFGASVGDEQFF TGCGCCAGCAGCTTCGGGGCGTCCGTCGGGGATGAGCAGTTCTTC
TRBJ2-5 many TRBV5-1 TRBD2 CASSSGLAGSEETQYF TGCGCCAGCAGCAGCGGACTAGCGGGGTCGGAGGAGACCCAGTACTTC
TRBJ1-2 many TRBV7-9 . CASSLALAGFYGYTF TGTGCCAGCAGCTTAGCGCTTGCAGGATTCTATGGCTACACCTTC
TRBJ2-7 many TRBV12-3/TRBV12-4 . CASSPGPTYEQYF TGTGCCAGCAGCCCGGGACCTACCTACGAGCAGTACTTC
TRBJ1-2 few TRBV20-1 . CSALRVPDGYTF TGCAGTGCTCTTCGCGTGCCCGATGGCTACACCTTC
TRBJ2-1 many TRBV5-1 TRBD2 CASSLAASGSYEQFF TGCGCCAGCAGCTTGGCGGCTAGCGGGAGCTATGAGCAGTTCTTC
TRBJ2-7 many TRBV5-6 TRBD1 CASSYPGGGDEQYF TGTGCCAGCAGCTATCCAGGGGGCGGCGACGAGCAGTACTTC
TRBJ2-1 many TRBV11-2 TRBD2 CASRPSLAGPHNEQFF TGTGCCAGCAGACCCTCCCTAGCGGGGCCCCACAATGAGCAGTTCTTC
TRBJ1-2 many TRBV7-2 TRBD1 CASSPGGRTYGYTF TGTGCCAGCAGCCCAGGGGGCCGGACCTATGGCTACACCTTC
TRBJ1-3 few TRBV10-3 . CAISELQAGFGNTIYF TGTGCCATCAGTGAGCTTCAGGCAGGGTTTGGAAACACCATATATTTT
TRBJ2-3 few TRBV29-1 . CSVAGDLIVNTQYF TGCAGCGTTGCCGGGGACTTAATAGTAAATACGCAGTATTTT
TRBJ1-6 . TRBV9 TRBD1 CASSDRQGSSPLHF TGTGCCAGCAGCGATCGACAGGGGAGTTCACCCCTCCACTTT
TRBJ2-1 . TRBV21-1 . CASSKAWEERGGKYNEQFF TGTGCCAGCAGCAAAGCGTGGGAGGAGCGGGGGGGAAAATACAATGAGCAGTTCTTC
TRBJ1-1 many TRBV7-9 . CASSFGTLGITEAFF TGTGCCAGCAGCTTCGGGACACTAGGTATTACTGAAGCTTTCTTT
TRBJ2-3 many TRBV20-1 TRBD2 CSALQRGEVDTQYF TGCAGTGCTCTACAGCGGGGGGAAGTAGATACGCAGTATTTT
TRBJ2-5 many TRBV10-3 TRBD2 CATAGRYQETQYF TGTGCCACAGCGGGGCGGTACCAAGAGACCCAGTACTTC
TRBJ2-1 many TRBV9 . CASSVGLALEQFF TGTGCCAGCAGCGTAGGGCTAGCTTTAGAGCAGTTCTTC
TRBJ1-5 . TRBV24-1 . CATRQGSNQPQHF TGTGCCACCAGACAGGGTAGCAATCAGCCCCAGCATTTT
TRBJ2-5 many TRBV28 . CASSPLISAGTQYF TGTGCCAGCAGTCCCCTTATCTCTGCCGGGACCCAGTACTTC
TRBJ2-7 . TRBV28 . CASSTPPYEQYF TGTGCCAGCAGTACACCCCCCTACGAGCAGTACTTC
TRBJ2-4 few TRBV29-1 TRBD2 CSVEVGLADSTKNIQYF TGCAGCGTTGAAGTAGGACTAGCGGATTCTACCAAAAACATTCAGTACTTC
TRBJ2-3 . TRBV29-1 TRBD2 CSSAGGPTDTQYF TGCAGCTCAGCGGGAGGGCCGACAGATACGCAGTATTTT
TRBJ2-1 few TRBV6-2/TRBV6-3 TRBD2 CASSKGLAGEGDRNEQFF TGTGCCAGCAGCAAGGGACTAGCGGGAGAAGGGGATCGCAATGAGCAGTTCTTC
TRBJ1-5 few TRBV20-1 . CSAEQGTGNQPQHF TGCAGTGCCGAACAGGGCACGGGGAATCAGCCCCAGCATTTT
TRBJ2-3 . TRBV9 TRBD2 CASSLSHQISGATDTQYF TGTGCCAGCAGCCTCTCCCACCAAATTAGCGGGGCCACAGATACGCAGTATTTT